These T cell receptor beta chains were read from a single sample in a study of regulatory T cells in long-lasting Graves disease. A single record per CDR3 protein comes from TCRdb applying MiXCR to the multiplex PCR reads. The sample includes some 490,000 distinct CDR3 sequences, about 12% of them seen just once. These same records also appear under a second study, on T cells in Graves' hyperthyroidism and ophthalmopathy.

This specimen consisted of peripheral blood mononuclear cells (PBMCs), obtained at new diagnosis, from a patient treated with antithyroid drugs. The receptors come from a woman aged 30 to 39 with Graves disease. Both conserved end residues are part of each CDR3. Fields, in order: D gene, V gene, J gene, CDR3 protein. The D gene is left open where the match is weak.

-	TRBV7-8	TRBJ2-1	CASSFDRSSYNEQFF
-	TRBV6-1	TRBJ2-2	CASRTHREGTGELFF
-	TRBV18	TRBJ2-5	CASSPPMEETQYF
-	TRBV6-2/TRBV6-3	TRBJ1-5	CASKRNRAGGQPQHF
-	TRBV11-3	TRBJ2-7	CASSPTPGRDDYEQYF
-	TRBV6-1	TRBJ2-1	CASKIQGFSYNEQFF
-	TRBV6-5	TRBJ2-3	CASSYGRLDTQYF
TRBD1	TRBV27	TRBJ1-1	CASSRQGSTEAFF
TRBD2	TRBV24-1	TRBJ2-2	CATSEYIAGPNTGELFF
TRBD2	TRBV7-8	TRBJ2-2	CASGLALASGRSAGELFF
-	TRBV11-2	TRBJ2-1	CASSLAGRWDEQFF
-	TRBV7-3	TRBJ1-1	CASSRVGSSEAFF
-	TRBV7-9	TRBJ1-3	CASSPSDGKTGNTIYF
-	TRBV19	TRBJ2-7	CASSNPPTGSYEQYF
-	TRBV19	TRBJ2-7	CASSKAPAAYEQYF
-	TRBV12-3/TRBV12-4	TRBJ1-2	CASSPQGMGYTF
-	TRBV7-9	TRBJ2-1	CASSLAPVEYNEQFF
TRBD2	TRBV14	TRBJ2-1	CASSPEWAGDYNEQFF
TRBD2	TRBV7-9	TRBJ2-5	CASSSPTSGRGVETQYF
-	TRBV11-3	TRBJ2-7	CASSPGLSYSYEQYF
-	TRBV27	TRBJ1-1	CASSPLLGYTEAFF
-	TRBV10-3	TRBJ2-7	CAISESPGGEQYF
TRBD2	TRBV7-2	TRBJ2-7	CASSLAGLAGLYEQYF
-	TRBV28	TRBJ2-3	CASSLGLLTDTQYF
-	TRBV7-9	TRBJ1-2	CASSPGPSNYGYTF
TRBD1	TRBV5-4	TRBJ2-3	CASSPLVGQGLDTQYF
-	TRBV3-1	TRBJ1-3	CASNIQGSGNTIYF
-	TRBV20-1	TRBJ2-1	CSAPKATFSSYNEQFF
TRBD1	TRBV6-2/TRBV6-3	TRBJ2-2	CASNPGTGIVTGELFF
TRBD1	TRBV18	TRBJ1-1	CASSLEDRSPNTEAFF
-	TRBV18	TRBJ2-4	CASSPPQGKNIQYF
-	TRBV2	TRBJ1-4	CASKMSWRINEKLFF
-	TRBV5-5	TRBJ1-1	CASSLLAGLNTEAFF
TRBD1	TRBV5-4	TRBJ2-7	CASSRDRLSSYEQYF
-	TRBV4-3	TRBJ2-7	CASSQVGQEQLVHEQYF
-	TRBV5-1	TRBJ2-7	CASSFLDGKGQYF
-	TRBV4-3	TRBJ2-2	CASSLGPGSNINTGELFF
-	TRBV25-1	TRBJ1-6	CASSGQPNSPLHF
-	TRBV2	TRBJ1-1	CASSDVGSSDTEAFF
TRBD1	TRBV18	TRBJ1-1	CASSATGGGGTEAFF
-	TRBV19	TRBJ1-1	CAADAGTRNTEAFF
TRBD2	TRBV29-1	TRBJ2-1	CSGLSGSAWDNEQFF
-	TRBV6-1	TRBJ2-1	CASSDFARTTGIF
-	TRBV11-3	TRBJ2-3	CASSLVGAAEGYF
-	TRBV5-4	TRBJ2-5	CASSLGPAETQYF
-	TRBV27	TRBJ1-6	CASSYRAGTLANSPLHF
-	TRBV11-2	TRBJ2-1	CASSSGGTEYNEQFF
-	TRBV30	TRBJ1-5	CAWSVRQNQPQHF
TRBD1	TRBV19	TRBJ2-7	CASKGTTGETLYF
-	TRBV20-1	TRBJ1-5	CSARGGADSRYSNQPQHF
-	TRBV7-2	TRBJ1-1	CASSLTFSTEAFF
TRBD2	TRBV11-2	TRBJ2-3	CASSLGTSGAGGTDTQYF
TRBD2	TRBV20-1	TRBJ2-5	CSALIAGEGETQYF
-	TRBV20-1	TRBJ2-7	CSARGDAGHYEQYF
TRBD1	TRBV7-9	TRBJ1-1	CASSWGQDKAFF
TRBD2	TRBV30	TRBJ2-1	CAWSVLAGGRNEQFF
-	TRBV9	TRBJ2-7	CASSPPGRPYEQYF
-	TRBV28	TRBJ1-4	CASCRGTIDEKLFF
-	TRBV6-1	TRBJ1-1	CASSEQAPAMNTEAFF